Below are 29 T cell receptor beta chains sequenced from a single sample in a study of blood T cell repertoires in COVID-19. Some clones are missing from TCRdb's copy, which holds only in-frame ones; the method was immunoSEQ multiplex PCR. The table lists under 350,000 clones, around 87% of them singletons. Source material: peripheral blood. The origin of the receptors is a man between 18 and 29 years old with active or convalescent COVID-19.

This clone appeared many times. The chain is built from TRBV10-3 and TRBJ2-7, with TRBD2 matching over 8 bases. CDR3 size: 13 residues. V shed 8 bases and J 3 bases; nucleotides not matched to a gene: 6. Germline V lookup: CDR1 ENHRY, CDR2 SYGVKD. The CDR3 sequence is CAIRGGGGYEQYF. The DNA of the CDR3 is TGTGCCATCCGGGGGGGCGGGGGCTACGAGCAGTACTTC.

The chain recombines TRBV2 with TRBJ2-2; D is possibly TRBD2 (6 bases). The CDR3 runs to 13 residues. In germline, CDR1 is SNHLY, CDR2 FYNNEI. V was shortened by 6 bases and J by 4 bases, with 9 bases between the two germline ends. CDR3 nucleotide sequence: TGTGCCAGCAGGGAGGGGAGCACCGGGGAGCTGTTTTTT. Encoded protein: CASREGSTGELFF.

The chain links TRBV2 to TRBJ2-2; D may be TRBD2 (6 bases). Germline V gene lookup returns CDR1 SNHLY and CDR2 FYNNEI. The length of the CDR3 is 15 residues. Trimming took off 3 bases at V and 4 bases at J, with 12 bases between the two ends. Here the CDR3 DNA reads TGTGCCAGCAGTGATCGGTTAGCGGCCACCGGGGAGCTGTTTTTT. As protein: CASSDRLAATGELFF.

The V and J genes are TRBV11-3 and TRBJ2-7; D call uncertain. Germline loops: CDR1 SGHNT, CDR2 YENEEA. The CDR3 has 13 amino acids. Trimming cost V 5 bases and J 4 bases, with 12 bases left between them. Here the CDR3 reads CASSKILDYEQYF. CDR3 nucleotide sequence: TGTGCCAGCAGCAAGATTTTAGATTACGAGCAGTACTTC.

This clone was counted only a few times. This sample also contains other DNA sequences that code for the same CDR3. The V call is TRBV6-5, the J call TRBJ1-5; D is undetermined. With 2 bases removed from V and 0 bases from J, the gap between germline ends came to 5 bases. Germline-derived CDR1 and CDR2 are MNHEY and SVGAGI. The CDR3 covers 14 residues. DNA for the CDR3: TGTGCCAGCAGTTACAGCTATAGCAATCAGCCCCAGCATTTT. Translated, it gives CASSYSYSNQPQHF.

The chain is built from TRBV5-1 and TRBJ2-7; D is ambiguous. The V and J ends lost 0 bases and 3 bases respectively, with 7 bases between them. The germline gives CDR1 SGHRS, CDR2 YFSETQ. The CDR3 contains 13 residues. The CDR3 region has the DNA TGCGCCAGCAGCTTGGAACCAGACTACGAGCAGTACTTC. This codes for CASSLEPDYEQYF.

This chain uses TRBV28 with TRBJ2-5, with a weak D call TRBD1 (5 bases). With 3 bases removed from V and 0 bases from J, the gap between germline ends came to 14 bases. This CDR3 contains 16 residues. The germline CDR1 and CDR2 sequences are MDHEN and SYDVKM. CDR3 in amino acids: CASSFYRQSYQETQYF. The CDR3 DNA reads TGTGCCAGCAGTTTCTACCGACAGTCGTACCAAGAGACCCAGTACTTC.

In DNA, the CDR3 is TGTGCCAGCAGCGCTCATTTTCTTAGCGGGATCGGAGTCAATGAGCAGTTCTTC. Protein sequence: CASSAHFLSGIGVNEQFF. The chain recombines TRBV7-9 with TRBJ2-1, with 8 bases lining up with TRBD2. This CDR3 spans 18 amino acids. Trimming took 5 bases from V and 6 from J; bases not matched to a gene: 18. Germline CDR1 SEHNR, CDR2 FQNEAQ (reference sequence).

V is TRBV29-1 and J is TRBJ1-1; D is possibly TRBD1 (6 bases). CDR1 SQVTM and CDR2 ANQGSEA come from the germline V gene. V was trimmed by 4 bases and J by 11 bases, leaving 14 bases between them. This CDR3 contains 11 residues. CDR3 sequence (DNA): TGCAGCGTTGTTGAGGGGAGGGGGGCTTTCTTT. Translating gives CSVVEGRGAFF.

The chain links TRBV5-1 to TRBJ1-1; D not resolved. The germline V and J ends were trimmed by 3 bases and 1 base, with 10 bases remaining between them. Germline-derived CDR1 and CDR2 are SGHRS and YFSETQ. This CDR3 region has 14 residues. In DNA form, the CDR3 reads TGCGCCAGCAGCTCTACTTCACGGAACACTGAAGCTTTCTTT. Amino acids: CASSSTSRNTEAFF.

The chain couples TRBV7-2 to TRBJ1-2, with a weak D call TRBD1 (5 bases). The germline V gene encodes CDR1 SGHTA and CDR2 FQGNSA. The CDR3 consists of 13 residues. With 9 bases removed from V and 5 bases from J, the gap between germline ends came to 16 bases. CDR3 sequence (DNA): TGTGCCAGGGGGAGTGGGGGGAGTTATGGCTACACCTTC. Translating it yields CARGSGGSYGYTF. Full variable domain (outside the CDR3, taken from reference TRBV7-2 and TRBJ1-2): GAGVSQSPSNKVTEKGKDVELRCDPISGHTALYWYRQSLGQGLEFLIYFQGNSAPDKSGLPSDRFSAERTGGSVSTLTIQRTQQEDSAVYLCARGSGGSYGYTFGSGTRLTVV.

The rearrangement uses TRBV18 and TRBJ2-1, with TRBD2 as a possible D gene (5 bases). Germline V CDR1 and CDR2: KGHSH, LQKENI. Trimming removed 1 base at V and 0 bases at J, with 13 bases between. The CDR3 is made up of 17 amino acids. In DNA form, the CDR3 reads TGTGCCAGCTCACCACGGAGCGTCGGAGGCTCCTACAATGAGCAGTTCTTC. Protein: CASSPRSVGGSYNEQFF. The variable domain in full, completed from reference TRBV18 and TRBJ2-1, reads NAGVMQNPRHLVRRRGQEARLRCSPMKGHSHVYWYRQLPEEGLKFMVYLQKENIIDESGMPKERFSAEFPKEGPSILRIQQVVRGDSAAYFCASSPRSVGGSYNEQFFGPGTRLTVL.

CDR3 in amino acids: CASSYSNSNSPLHF. CDR3 nucleotide sequence: TGTGCCAGCAGCTACTCCAACTCGAATTCACCCCTCCACTTT. V usage is TRBV7-9 and J usage is TRBJ1-6; D is uncertain. There are 14 residues in the CDR3. Trimming cost V 4 bases and J 7 bases, with 11 bases left between them. Germline loops: CDR1 SEHNR, CDR2 FQNEAQ (reference sequence).

The rearrangement joins TRBV29-1 to TRBJ2-2; TRBD1 matches at 11 bases. Germline V gives CDR1 SQVTM, CDR2 ANQGSEA. The CDR3 spans 13 residues. The trim removed 7 bases at V and 3 bases at J, leaving 1 base unmatched. CDR3 in amino acids: CSGTGGDTGELFF. DNA for the CDR3: TGCAGCGGGACAGGGGGCGACACCGGGGAGCTGTTTTTT.

The chain recombines TRBV30 with TRBJ1-3; maybe TRBD1 (5 bases). Trimming stripped 0 bases from V and 8 bases from J, with 17 bases between. The CDR3 is 15 residues long. Germline V gene sequence: CDR1 GTSNPN, CDR2 SVGIG (reference sequence). CDR3 sequence: CAWSVPSRGRDTIYF. The CDR3 coding sequence is TGTGCCTGGAGTGTACCATCAAGGGGCAGAGACACCATATATTTT.

This clone was detected only once. CDR3 DNA sequence: TGTGCCAGCAGCTTAGTAAGTAGTGTGGAGGATGAGCAGTTCTTC. Amino acids: CASSLVSSVEDEQFF. The rearrangement links TRBV7-2 to TRBJ2-1; TRBD2 is a possible D gene (5 bases). The germline CDR1 and CDR2 sequences are SGHTA and FQGNSA. CDR3 length equals 15 residues. Trimming took off 1 base at V and 8 bases at J, with 15 bases between the two ends.

The rearrangement joins TRBV19 to TRBJ2-5; D is possibly TRBD1 (6 bases). CDR1 is LNHDA, CDR2 SQIVND, per germline (reference sequence). V was cut by 3 bases and J by 5 bases, with 10 bases left in between. The CDR3 is made up of 13 amino acids. This chain's CDR3 is CASSIEGEETQYF. CDR3 sequence (DNA): TGTGCCAGTAGTATTGAGGGGGAGGAGACCCAGTACTTC.

V usage is TRBV5-6 and J usage is TRBJ2-6; weak D call: TRBD1 (6 bases). V was shortened by 3 bases and J by 3 bases, with 10 bases between the two germline ends. The CDR3 spans 15 residues. Germline lookup yields CDR1 SGHDT and CDR2 YYEEEE. CDR3 amino acids: CASSYSGVGANVLTF. The CDR3 nucleotides read TGTGCCAGCAGCTACTCAGGGGTTGGGGCCAACGTCCTGACTTTC.

This chain connects TRBV28 to TRBJ2-3, with D uncertain. There are 12 residues in the CDR3. The V end was cut by 4 bases, the J end by 2 bases, with 4 bases between. Germline CDR1 MDHEN, CDR2 SYDVKM. Here the CDR3 reads CASSSNTDTQYF. In DNA form, the CDR3 reads TGTGCCAGCAGTTCTAACACAGATACGCAGTATTTT. Variable domain in full (rest from reference TRBV28 and TRBJ2-3): DVKVTQSSRYLVKRTGEKVFLECVQDMDHENMFWYRQDPGLGLRLIYFSYDVKMKEKGDIPEGYSVSREKKERFSLILESASTNQTSMYLCASSSNTDTQYFGPGTRLTVL.

This sequence joins TRBV10-3 and TRBJ2-1; 7 bases align to TRBD1. The V gene's germline CDR1 is ENHRY and CDR2 SYGVKD. J gave up 5 bases and V 8 bases, and 9 bases lay outside the gene matches. The CDR3 covers 14 residues. The CDR3 DNA follows: TGTGCCATCTCCAAGACCGGGACAGACAATGAGCAGTTCTTC. Translation gives CAISKTGTDNEQFF.

V and J are TRBV7-2 and TRBJ2-1, with D hard to call. Germline lookup yields CDR1 SGHTA and CDR2 FQGNSA. The germline V and J ends were trimmed by 5 bases and 0 bases, with 11 bases remaining between them. The CDR3 sequence is 15 residues long. The CDR3 protein is CASSPSYSSYNEQFF. The CDR3 DNA reads as TGTGCCAGCAGCCCCTCCTATAGCTCCTACAATGAGCAGTTCTTC.

The V call is TRBV2, the J call TRBJ2-3; 10 bases are a match to TRBD2. This CDR3 comprises 13 residues. The germline CDR1 and CDR2 sequences are SNHLY and FYNNEI. With V trimmed by 10 bases and J by 6 bases, 7 bases remained unmatched. The CDR3 DNA is TGTGCCACAACTAGCGGGACACAGGATACGCAGTATTTT. This codes for CATTSGTQDTQYF.

The chain is built from TRBV9 and TRBJ1-5, with D perhaps matching TRBD1 (5 bases). In germline, CDR1 is SGDLS, CDR2 YYNGEE. The V end lost 3 bases, the J end lost 7 bases, and 14 bases lay between the germline ends. The CDR3 loop spans 14 amino acids. The DNA for the CDR3 is TGTGCCAGCAGCGAATCCTCAGGGTCCCAGCCCCAGCATTTT. It translates to CASSESSGSQPQHF.

The V and J genes are TRBV7-2 and TRBJ2-5, with 12 bases identical to TRBD1. Trimming cost V 4 bases and J 6 bases; bases outside gene matches: 12. CDR1 and CDR2 (germline): SGHTA, FQGNSA. This CDR3 region has 17 residues. The CDR3 region is CASSSIAGTGGTKTQYF. DNA of the CDR3: TGTGCCAGCAGCTCGATAGCCGGGACAGGGGGCACGAAGACCCAGTACTTC. Full variable domain (missing parts from reference TRBV7-2 and TRBJ2-5): GAGVSQSPSNKVTEKGKDVELRCDPISGHTALYWYRQSLGQGLEFLIYFQGNSAPDKSGLPSDRFSAERTGGSVSTLTIQRTQQEDSAVYLCASSSIAGTGGTKTQYFGPGTRLLVL.

This clone was recorded only once. The chain joins TRBV19 to TRBJ1-3; 7 bases fit TRBD1. The CDR3 runs to 14 residues. The germline gives CDR1 LNHDA, CDR2 SQIVND (reference sequence). Germline trimming cut 10 bases from V and 4 bases from J; bases unmatched to any gene: 10. As DNA, the CDR3 is TGTGCCACGAGAGACAGGGCAACAGGAAACACCATATATTTT. Amino acids: CATRDRATGNTIYF.

The chain is built from TRBV30 and TRBJ2-7, with D perhaps TRBD1 (5 bases). This CDR3 has 14 residues. Trimming shortened V by 3 bases and J by 2 bases, and 14 bases separated the two germline ends. CDR1 is GTSNPN and CDR2 is SVGIG in the germline V gene (reference sequence). CDR3 nucleotide sequence: TGTGCCTGGAGAAAATCGACAGCACCCTACGAGCAGTACTTC. This translates into CAWRKSTAPYEQYF.

Worth noting for this clone: One end of the junction does not line up with germline, which may come from a read error. V is TRBV28 and J is TRBJ1-6; no reliable D call. Germline lookup yields CDR1 MDHEN and CDR2 SYDVKM. The CDR3 is 14 residues long. The CDR3, as DNA: TGTGCCAGCAGAGAGATGCGTTATATTTCACCCCTCCACTTT. Amino acid sequence: CASREMRYISPLHF.

This chain joins TRBV5-1 and TRBJ1-1; 7 bases agree with TRBD1. With V trimmed by 4 bases and J by 4 bases, 10 bases remained unmatched. This CDR3 contains 15 residues. Germline-derived CDR1 and CDR2 are SGHRS and YFSETQ. This chain's CDR3 is CASSPTGTALTEAFF. The CDR3 nucleotides are TGCGCCAGCAGCCCAACCGGGACAGCTCTCACTGAAGCTTTCTTT.

This chain links TRBV29-1 with TRBJ1-1; possible D gene TRBD1, 5 bases. Trimming left V 7 bases short and J 4 bases short, with 13 bases between. The CDR3 runs 12 residues. Per germline, CDR1 SQVTM and CDR2 ANQGSEA. The chain's CDR3 is CSAYGGGTEAFF. DNA of the CDR3: TGCAGCGCCTATGGGGGGGGCACTGAAGCTTTCTTT.